This TCR beta chain was captured by sequencing in a study of neoadjuvant anti-PD-1 for oral cavity cancer. Method: immunoSEQ multiplex PCR; TCRdb's copy keeps in-frame clones and lacks some. The sample carries tens of thousands of clones, 84% recorded once. V was clipped by 6 bases and J by 4 bases; unmatched bases: 9. Germline lookup yields CDR1 MNHEY and CDR2 SMNVEV (reference sequence). The CDR3 runs to 16 residues. In this sample, this clone turned up once. Here the sequenced sample was PBMCs, taken before nivolumab (anti-PD-1) treatment. The sequence was collected from a person aged 35 to 85 with oral cavity squamous cell carcinoma. This chain uses TRBV27 with TRBJ2-6; TRBD1 matches 7 bases. CDR3 bases: TGTGCCAGCAGGTATAGCGACAGGGCAGGGGCCAACGTCCTGACTTTC. Residues: CASRYSDRAGANVLTF.